This note documents a single T cell receptor (beta chain) sequence. This entry belongs to a study of technical replicates of blood from a handful of donors. TCRdb keeps only in-frame clones here, not all; method: immunoSEQ multiplex PCR. The sample contains approximately 81,000 clones, around 95% of which appear only once. The V segment lost 3 bases and the J segment 6 bases; nucleotides outside the gene matches: 2. This CDR3 contains 13 residues. Germline values: CDR1 KGHSH, CDR2 LQKENI. The sequence came from a human donor in good health. The chain uses TRBV18 and TRBJ1-5; 7 positions match TRBD1. Source material: T cells isolated from PBMCs. The CDR3 bases are TGTGCCAGCTCACCGGGACAGCTTCAGCCCCAGCATTTT. Translated, it gives CASSPGQLQPQHF. Using reference TRBV18 and TRBJ1-5 for the parts outside the CDR3, the full variable domain is NAGVMQNPRHLVRRRGQEARLRCSPMKGHSHVYWYRQLPEEGLKFMVYLQKENIIDESGMPKERFSAEFPKEGPSILRIQQVVRGDSAAYFCASSPGQLQPQHFGDGTRLSIL.